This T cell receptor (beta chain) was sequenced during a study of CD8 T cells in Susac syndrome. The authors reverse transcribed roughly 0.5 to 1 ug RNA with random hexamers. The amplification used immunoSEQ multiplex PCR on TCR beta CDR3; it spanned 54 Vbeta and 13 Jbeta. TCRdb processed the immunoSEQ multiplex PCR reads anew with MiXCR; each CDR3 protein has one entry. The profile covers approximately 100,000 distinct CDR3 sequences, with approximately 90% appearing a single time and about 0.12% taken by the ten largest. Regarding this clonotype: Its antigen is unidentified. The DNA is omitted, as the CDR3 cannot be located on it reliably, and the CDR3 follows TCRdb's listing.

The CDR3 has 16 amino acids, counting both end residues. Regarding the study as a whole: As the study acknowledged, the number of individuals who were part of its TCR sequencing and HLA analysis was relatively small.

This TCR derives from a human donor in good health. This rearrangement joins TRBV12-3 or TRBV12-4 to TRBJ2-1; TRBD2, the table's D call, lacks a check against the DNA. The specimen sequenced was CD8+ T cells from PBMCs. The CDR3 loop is CASSSSGQLGYNEQFF.